These 24 T cell receptor beta chains were all obtained from the same sample, sequenced in a study of blood T cell repertoires in COVID-19. TCRdb keeps only in-frame clones here, not all; method: immunoSEQ multiplex PCR. The sample includes about 130,000 clones, approximately 80% of them seen just once. The specimen was peripheral blood. These receptors were collected from a woman between 45 and 60 years old with acute or convalescent COVID-19.

J is TRBJ1-2 and V is TRBV27; 7 bases line up with TRBD1. This CDR3 region has 12 residues. V lost 6 bases to trimming and J lost 5 bases; unmatched junction nucleotides: 3. The germline CDR1 and CDR2 sequences are MNHEY and SMNVEV (reference sequence). CDR3 amino acids: CASRQGRYGYTF. The CDR3 region has the DNA TGTGCCAGCAGACAGGGGAGGTATGGCTACACCTTC.

The chain joins TRBV9 to TRBJ2-2, with TRBD2 identical over 8 bases. The CDR3 has 17 residues. The germline V gene encodes CDR1 SGDLS and CDR2 YYNGEE. V trimming: 0 bases; J trimming: 2 bases; junction bases outside the gene matches: 6. CDR3 coding DNA: TGTGCCAGCAGCGTAGCCAGCGGGAGTTTTAACACCGGGGAGCTGTTTTTT. It codes for CASSVASGSFNTGELFF.

This CDR3 is CASNRDTNTGELFF. In DNA, the CDR3 is TGCGCCAGTAATCGGGACACCAACACCGGGGAGCTGTTTTTT. The chain couples TRBV5-1 to TRBJ2-2; D is possibly TRBD1 (6 bases). This CDR3 has 14 residues. CDR1 is SGHRS, CDR2 YFSETQ, per germline. The V gene lost 8 bases and the J gene lost 2 bases, with 13 bases spanning the gap.

V usage is TRBV24-1 and J usage is TRBJ2-6; a weak D match, TRBD1 (6 bases). CDR3 length equals 16 residues. Trimming took off 4 bases at V and 1 base at J, with 10 bases between the two ends. CDR1 is KGHDR and CDR2 is SFDVKD in the germline V gene. Here the CDR3 DNA reads TGTGCCACCAGTGAATACACAGGGTCTGGGGCCAACGTCCTGACTTTC. Translation: CATSEYTGSGANVLTF.

The V and J genes are TRBV7-2 and TRBJ1-5; TRBD1 might be the D (5 bases). The V and J ends lost 0 bases and 2 bases respectively, with 8 bases between them. Germline CDR1 is SGHTA and CDR2 is FQGNSA. The CDR3 has 15 residues. CDR3 loop: CASSLAVQGNQPQHF. The DNA of the CDR3 is TGTGCCAGCAGCTTAGCCGTACAGGGCAATCAGCCCCAGCATTTT.

The V and J genes are TRBV5-1 and TRBJ2-3, with TRBD2 matching over 13 bases. Per germline, CDR1 SGHRS and CDR2 YFSETQ. The length of the CDR3 is 17 residues. With 0 bases clipped from V and 6 bases from J, the junction kept 7 bases outside the gene matches. The CDR3 sequence: CASSLAGTSGDSDTQYF. The CDR3, as DNA: TGCGCCAGCAGCTTGGCCGGGACTAGCGGGGATTCCGATACGCAGTATTTT.

V is TRBV3-1 (or the pseudogene TRBV3-2) and J is TRBJ2-1, with 9 positions matching TRBD2. The V segment lost 4 bases and the J segment 8 bases; nucleotides outside the gene matches: 15. Germline-derived CDR1 and CDR2 are LGHDT and YNNKEL (reference sequence). The CDR3 covers 17 residues. The CDR3 spells CASSPGRRSGRYDEQFF. In nucleotides, the CDR3 is TGTGCCAGCAGCCCCGGAAGAAGGAGCGGGAGGTACGATGAGCAGTTCTTC.

The chain uses TRBV19 and TRBJ1-2, with a tentative D call TRBD1 (5 bases). Germline CDR1 reads LNHDA; CDR2 reads SQIVND (reference sequence). The CDR3 is 15 residues long. Trimming took 1 base from V and 0 from J, leaving 9 bases between them. The CDR3 nucleotides read TGTGCCAGTAGTATAGGACAGCCAACTAACTATGGCTACACCTTC. As protein: CASSIGQPTNYGYTF.

The gene calls are TRBV12-5 and TRBJ1-1; D call uncertain. V lost 3 bases, J lost 9 bases, and 14 bases lay in between. Germline CDR1 is LGHNT and CDR2 is FRNRAP. The length of the CDR3 is 13 residues. The CDR3 DNA is TGTGCTAGTGGTTTCCAAGCCGGGAGTAAAGCTTTCTTT. Its translation is CASGFQAGSKAFF.

This clone was counted between two and nine times. The rearrangement links TRBV9 to TRBJ2-7; 11 positions agree with TRBD2. CDR3 length: 14 amino acids. Germline CDR1 and CDR2: SGDLS and YYNGEE. V lost 5 bases to trimming and J lost 5 bases; unmatched junction nucleotides: 6. In DNA form, the CDR3 reads TGTGCCAGCAGTTCACTAGCGGGAGCTAACGAGCAGTACTTC. Translated: CASSSLAGANEQYF. Full variable domain (outside the CDR3, taken from reference TRBV9 and TRBJ2-7): DSGVTQTPKHLITATGQRVTLRCSPRSGDLSVYWYQQSLDQGLQFLIQYYNGEERAKGNILERFSAQQFPDLHSELNLSSLELGDSALYFCASSSLAGANEQYFGPGTRLTVT.

The chain's CDR3 is CASSLRGGEAFF. The CDR3 nucleotides are TGTGCCAGCAGCTTGAGAGGAGGTGAAGCTTTCTTT. The chain uses TRBV5-4 and TRBJ1-1; D gene uncertain. The CDR3 has 12 amino acids. Looked up from germline, CDR1 is SGHNT and CDR2 is YYREEE (reference sequence). Between the trimmed V and J ends, which lost 1 base and 7 bases, there was a span of 8 bases.

This clone occurred once. The chain couples TRBV9 to TRBJ1-2; 8 nucleotides agree with TRBD1. CDR3 length: 15 amino acids. The V gene's germline CDR1 is SGDLS and CDR2 YYNGEE. Trimming at V came to 2 bases and at J to 8 bases, leaving 11 bases not matched to a gene. The CDR3 DNA is TGTGCCAGCAGCGTCCAAGCCGGGACAGGAGGCGGCTACACCTTC. It encodes CASSVQAGTGGGYTF.

The chain joins TRBV5-4 to TRBJ2-5, with D tentatively TRBD2 (8 bases). The V end lost 4 bases, the J end lost 2 bases, and 15 bases lay between the germline ends. This CDR3 region has 15 residues. The germline V gene encodes CDR1 SGHNT and CDR2 YYREEE (reference sequence). CDR3 region: CASSPGGTVQETQYF. DNA for the CDR3: TGTGCCAGCAGCCCGGGGGGGACAGTACAAGAGACCCAGTACTTC.

The chain is built from TRBV6-5 and TRBJ2-4; 7 bases match TRBD2. V was clipped by 2 bases and J by 0 bases; unmatched bases: 4. The length of the CDR3 is 16 residues. Germline loops: CDR1 MNHEY, CDR2 SVGAGI. CDR3 sequence: CASSYASGIAKNIQYF. The CDR3 DNA reads TGTGCCAGCAGTTACGCTAGCGGAATAGCCAAAAACATTCAGTACTTC.

This clone was counted at least ten times. For the CDR3, the DNA is TGTGCCAGCGCTTTGGGGGAGGACACTGAAGCTTTCTTT. Its translation: CASALGEDTEAFF. The J gene is TRBJ1-1, the V gene TRBV6-5; TRBD1 might be the D (5 bases). The CDR3 length is 13 residues. V was shortened by 8 bases and J by 3 bases, with 13 bases between the two germline ends. CDR1 is MNHEY, CDR2 SVGAGI, per germline.

The rearrangement uses TRBV6-5 and TRBJ2-5; 9 positions match TRBD1. There are 15 residues in the CDR3. Per the germline V gene, CDR1 is MNHEY and CDR2 is SVGAGI. The V gene end was trimmed by 2 bases and the J gene end by 3 bases; junction bases not matched to a gene: 4. In DNA, the CDR3 is TGTGCCAGCAGTTACCGCCGGACAGGGGAAGAGACCCAGTACTTC. Protein sequence: CASSYRRTGEETQYF.

The chain employs TRBV19 and TRBJ2-7; D unresolved. CDR3 size: 14 residues. V was clipped by 1 base and J by 0 bases, with 7 bases between them. Germline V gene data show CDR1 as LNHDA and CDR2 as SQIVND (reference sequence). The CDR3 DNA follows: TGTGCCAGTAGTATAGCCCACAGCTCCTACGAGCAGTACTTC. Translated: CASSIAHSSYEQYF.

The CDR3 DNA is TGTGCCAGCAGCCAAGGCAGAGGAGGACCTTTCTCTGGAAACACCATATATTTT. Its protein is CASSQGRGGPFSGNTIYF. V is TRBV3-1 (or the pseudogene TRBV3-2) and J is TRBJ1-3; D is ambiguous. CDR1 LGHDT and CDR2 YNNKEL come from the germline V gene (reference sequence). The CDR3 loop spans 18 amino acids. The V and J ends lost 1 base and 0 bases respectively, with 16 bases between them.

J is TRBJ1-1 and V is TRBV28; weak D call: TRBD1 (6 bases). Germline CDR1 MDHEN, CDR2 SYDVKM. This CDR3 is built from 13 residues. V was trimmed by 6 bases and J by 4 bases, leaving 12 bases between them. The DNA of the CDR3 is TGTGCCAGCAGAAACACAGGGAGCACTGAAGCTTTCTTT. Translation: CASRNTGSTEAFF.

The genes are TRBV27 and TRBJ1-5; tentatively, D is TRBD1 (6 bases). CDR1 MNHEY and CDR2 SMNVEV come from the germline V gene (reference sequence). CDR3 size: 15 residues. Trimming pared 5 bases from V and 5 bases from J, leaving 16 bases between. The CDR3 DNA sequence: TGTGCCAGCAGTCACCGACAGGCCAGTCATCAGCCCCAGCATTTT. The encoded protein is CASSHRQASHQPQHF.

This chain connects TRBV7-9 to TRBJ2-1; 11 bases map to TRBD2. The CDR3 length is 17 residues. V lost 3 bases, J lost 5 bases, and 9 bases stayed unmatched. Germline values: CDR1 SEHNR, CDR2 FQNEAQ (reference sequence). CDR3 loop: CASSFFRTSGGHNEQFF. In DNA form, the CDR3 reads TGTGCCAGCAGCTTTTTCCGCACTAGCGGGGGTCACAATGAGCAGTTCTTC.

The V and J genes are TRBV6-2 or TRBV6-3 and TRBJ2-5, with 14 bases lining up with TRBD2. Germline CDR1 and CDR2: MNHEY and SVGEGT. CDR3 length: 17 amino acids. V shed 6 bases, J shed 5 bases, and the junction held 11 bases outside the gene matches. The CDR3 DNA follows: TGTGCCAGCAGCCAGGGACTAGCGGGAGTATGGGGTGAGACCCAGTACTTC. Protein sequence: CASSQGLAGVWGETQYF.

This sequence joins TRBV11-2 and TRBJ2-3; maybe TRBD2 (7 bases). Germline assignment: CDR1 SGHAT and CDR2 FQNNGV. This CDR3 has 18 amino acids. V was cut by 1 base and J by 6 bases, with 23 bases left in between. CDR3 coding DNA: TGTGCCAGCAGCTTAGTGGCGGGGGCCGTTTTAATATCCGATACGCAGTATTTT. It translates to CASSLVAGAVLISDTQYF.

The chain uses TRBV5-1 and TRBJ1-3; D uncertain. Trimming stripped 0 bases from V and 4 bases from J, with 8 bases between. This CDR3 region has 14 residues. CDR1 is SGHRS and CDR2 is YFSETQ in the germline V gene. CDR3 loop: CASSLVGLGNTIYF. The CDR3 bases are TGCGCCAGCAGCTTGGTTGGACTCGGAAACACCATATATTTT.